The present T cell receptor beta chain was sequenced within a study of radiation and T cells in renal cell carcinoma. As to time point: baseline pretreatment blood. The treatment denotes: 15 Gy SBRT to primary tumor, nephrectomy 4 weeks later. Clones were read by immunoSEQ multiplex PCR, and TCRdb kept only the in-frame ones, dropping some. The profile shows about 130,000 clones, 80% to 85% of them singletons. The CDR3 has 14 residues. CDR1 and CDR2 (germline): SNHLY, FYNNEI. V was clipped by 7 bases and J by 2 bases, with 12 bases between them. The chain has TRBV2 and TRBJ1-5, with D uncertain. The clonotype originates from a woman between 55 and 75 years old with renal cell carcinoma. The source material was blood, sampled from a patient whose treatment included radiotherapy and nephrectomy. This chain's CDR3 is CASTTEGGNQPQHF. In DNA form, the CDR3 reads TGTGCCAGCACCACGGAGGGTGGCAATCAGCCCCAGCATTTT. The variable domain in full, with the rest retrieved from reference TRBV2 and TRBJ1-5, is EPEVTQTPSHQVTQMGQEVILRCVPISNHLYFYWYRQILGQKVEFLVSFYNNEISEKSEIFDDQFSVERPDGSNFTLKIRSTKLEDSAMYFCASTTEGGNQPQHFGDGTRLSIL.